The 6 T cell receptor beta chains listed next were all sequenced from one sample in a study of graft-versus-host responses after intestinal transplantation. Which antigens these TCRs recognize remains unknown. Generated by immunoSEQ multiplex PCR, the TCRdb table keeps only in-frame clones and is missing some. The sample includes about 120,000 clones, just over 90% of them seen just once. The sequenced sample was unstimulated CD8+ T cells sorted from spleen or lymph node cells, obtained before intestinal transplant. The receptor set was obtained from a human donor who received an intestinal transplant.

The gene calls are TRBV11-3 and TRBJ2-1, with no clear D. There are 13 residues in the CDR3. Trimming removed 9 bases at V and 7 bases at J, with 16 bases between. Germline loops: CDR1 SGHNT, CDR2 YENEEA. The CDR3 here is CASERRGENEQFF. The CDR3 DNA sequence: TGTGCCAGTGAGCGCCGAGGTGAGAATGAGCAGTTCTTC.

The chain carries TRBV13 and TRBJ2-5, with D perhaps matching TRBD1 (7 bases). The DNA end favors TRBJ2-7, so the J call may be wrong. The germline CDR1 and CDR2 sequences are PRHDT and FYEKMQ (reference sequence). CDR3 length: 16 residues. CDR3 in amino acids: CASSSRQGQGGYEQYF. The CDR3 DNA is TGTGCCAGCAGCTCTCGACAAGGTCAGGGGGGCTACGAGCAGTACTTC.

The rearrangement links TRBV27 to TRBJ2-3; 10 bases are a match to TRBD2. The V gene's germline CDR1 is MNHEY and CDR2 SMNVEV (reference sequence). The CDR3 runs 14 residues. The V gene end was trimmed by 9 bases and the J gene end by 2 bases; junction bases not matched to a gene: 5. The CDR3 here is CASRGLADTDTQYF. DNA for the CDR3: TGTGCCAGTAGAGGACTAGCGGACACAGATACGCAGTATTTT.

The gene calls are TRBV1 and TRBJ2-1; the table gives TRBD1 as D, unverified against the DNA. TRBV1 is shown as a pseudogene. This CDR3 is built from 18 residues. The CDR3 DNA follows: TGCACCAGCAGCCAAGCACTTACCGGACAGGGGGCTTTAAATGAGCAGTTCTTC. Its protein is CTSSQALTGQGALNEQFF.

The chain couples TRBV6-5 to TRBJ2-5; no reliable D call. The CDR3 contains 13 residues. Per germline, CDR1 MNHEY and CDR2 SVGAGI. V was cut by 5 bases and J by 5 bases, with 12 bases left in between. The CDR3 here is CASSERAPETQYF. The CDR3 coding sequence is TGTGCCAGCAGTGAAAGGGCCCCCGAGACCCAGTACTTC.

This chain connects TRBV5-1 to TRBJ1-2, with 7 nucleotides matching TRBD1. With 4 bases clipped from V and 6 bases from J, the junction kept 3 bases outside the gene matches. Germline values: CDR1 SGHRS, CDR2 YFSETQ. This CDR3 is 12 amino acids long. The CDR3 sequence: CASSGTGDGYTF. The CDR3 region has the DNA TGCGCCAGCAGCGGAACAGGGGATGGCTACACCTTC.